Detailed here is one T cell receptor (beta chain). The antigen is not known. One entry per CDR3 protein, called by TCRdb with MiXCR from the reads. The sample holds around 360,000 distinct CDR3 sequences, about 35% seen once. This record belongs to a study of T cell repertoires in cytomegalovirus infection. Study as a whole: Indicated by public TCR beta signatures were CMV infection and matching HLA type.

Study-level findings and limits: What dominated the ex vivo response were HLA-C-restricted CMV-specific TCR beta clonotypes.

The CDR3 runs 12 residues. The germline gives CDR1 DFQATT, CDR2 SNEGSKA (reference sequence). With 0 bases removed from V and 1 base from J, the gap between germline ends came to 1 base. This sequence originates from a human donor in good health (CMV status not recorded). Some clones in this sample may be carry-over from other donors' samples. Sequenced material: cultured PBMCs, taken from culture after CMV antigen stimulation. The chain is built from TRBV20-1 and TRBJ1-5; no reliable D call. CDR3 sequence: CSARDSNQPQHF. In DNA, the CDR3 is TGCAGTGCTAGAGACAGCAATCAGCCCCAGCATTTT.